The entry below gives a single TCR beta chain sequence along with its context. The CDR3 consists of 13 residues. Trimming removed 3 bases from V and 7 bases from J, with 12 bases in between. Looked up from germline, CDR1 is LNHDA and CDR2 is SQIVND (reference sequence). The data are from a study of blood T cell repertoires in COVID-19. Under the authors' procedure: The authors estimated nucleated cell counts from reference gene primer amplification. Libraries were prepared by immunoSEQ multiplex PCR; TCRdb keeps only in-frame clonotypes and omits some of them. Clone size and the V and J calls come from that table; the DNA yielded D and trimming. The sample contains roughly 160,000 clones, about 82% of which appear only once.

The chain couples TRBV19 to TRBJ1-2, with D possibly TRBD1 on 5 matching bases. The sequenced sample consisted of peripheral blood. This clonotype was obtained from a woman of 80 years or more with COVID-19, enrolled during active disease. The CDR3 here is CASSIGQVSGYTF. The CDR3 nucleotides read TGTGCCAGTAGTATCGGACAAGTCTCTGGCTACACCTTC.